Included here is one T cell receptor beta chain sequence, with context. Antigen: not known. The data stem from a study of cytomegalovirus exposure and HLA in healthy donors. Vbeta (60) and Jbeta (13) primers were used in the PCR. The table came from immunoSEQ multiplex PCR; TCRdb's copy has only in-frame clones and leaves some out. The sample carries under 150,000 clones, 75% to 90% recorded once. Study outcomes and limitations: Sequencing depth across donors, presence/absence analyses assumed, was roughly uniform. One later analysis reportedly identified an Asian-associated ancestry cluster that showed fewer N-insertions than the approximately 710-donor mean. There were about 160 TCR beta chains listed as cytomegalovirus-associated. Immune exposure information comprised only CMV serostatus.

Between the trimmed V and J ends, which lost 2 bases and 2 bases, there was a span of 19 bases. CDR3 length: 17 amino acids. Per the germline V gene, CDR1 is SEHNR and CDR2 is FQNEAQ (reference sequence). The gene calls are TRBV7-9 and TRBJ2-7, with D perhaps TRBD2 (5 bases). Input material: PBMCs. The sequence was collected from a woman aged 35 to 49 in good health and CMV-seropositive. The CDR3 nucleotides are TGTGCCAGCAGCTTATCGTCGGCCCGGGAAAACCCCTACGAGCAGTACTTC. Amino acid sequence: CASSLSSARENPYEQYF.